This record looks at one T cell receptor (beta chain) sequence and its context. Time point specified: after dendritic cell vaccination, including at tumor progression/relapse. The repertoire was sequenced with immunoSEQ multiplex PCR; TCRdb's copy has only in-frame clones and lacks some. The sample has roughly 88,000 clones; roughly four fifths are singletons. The sample comes from a study of glioma-infiltrating T cells after dendritic cell vaccination. The CDR3 covers 15 residues. With 6 bases removed from V and 0 bases from J, the gap between germline ends came to 15 bases. Germline CDR1 is LNHDA and CDR2 is SQIVND (reference sequence).

The sequence was collected from a human donor with glioblastoma. The sequencing here drew on blood, taken after dendritic cell vaccination. This sequence joins TRBV19 and TRBJ2-7; perhaps TRBD1 as D (5 bases). Here the CDR3 DNA reads TGTGCCAGTAGCACAGGTCGGCCAGTCTCCTACGAGCAGTACTTC. Its protein is CASSTGRPVSYEQYF.